The sequence of this TCR beta chain was determined in a study of T-cell memory formation after mild COVID-19. This clonotype has only a few counts. The junction had 11 bases not matched to a gene; V was cut back by 0 bases and J by 8 bases. CDR3 length equals 16 residues. Germline V gene sequence: CDR1 SQVTM, CDR2 ANQGSEA. TCRdb re-derived calls from the 5' RACE reads in MiXCR, one entry per CDR3 protein. The sample includes approximately 430,000 distinct CDR3 sequences, about a quarter of them seen just once. The TCR originated in an adult woman who had mild COVID-19 (a few samples of this study predate the infection). Cell type and time point are not known. The chain has TRBV29-1 and TRBJ2-1; 9 bases are a match to TRBD2. The specimen sequenced was PBMCs or a T cell subset sorted from them (not recorded which). The CDR3 coding sequence is TGCAGCGTTGAAGATCCGCGGGAGGGCCTGAGGGATGAGCAGTTCTTC. It is translated as CSVEDPREGLRDEQFF.